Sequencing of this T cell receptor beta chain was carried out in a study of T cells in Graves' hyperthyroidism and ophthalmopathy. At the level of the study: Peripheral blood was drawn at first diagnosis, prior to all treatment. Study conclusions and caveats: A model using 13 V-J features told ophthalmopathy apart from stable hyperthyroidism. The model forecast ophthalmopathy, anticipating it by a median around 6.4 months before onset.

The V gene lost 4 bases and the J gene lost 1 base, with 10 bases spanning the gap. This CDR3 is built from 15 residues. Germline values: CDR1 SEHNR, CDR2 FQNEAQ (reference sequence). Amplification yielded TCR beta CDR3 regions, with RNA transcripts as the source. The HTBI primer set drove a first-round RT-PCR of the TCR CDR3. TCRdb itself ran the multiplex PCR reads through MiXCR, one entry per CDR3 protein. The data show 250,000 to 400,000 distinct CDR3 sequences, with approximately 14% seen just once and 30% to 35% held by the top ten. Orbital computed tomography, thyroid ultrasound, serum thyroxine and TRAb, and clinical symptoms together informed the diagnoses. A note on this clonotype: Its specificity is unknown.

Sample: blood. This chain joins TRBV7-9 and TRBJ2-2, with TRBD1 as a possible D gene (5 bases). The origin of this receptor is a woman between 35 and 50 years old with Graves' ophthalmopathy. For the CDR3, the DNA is TGTGCCAGCAGCTCCCGAGACAGGAACACCGGGGAGCTGTTTTTT. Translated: CASSSRDRNTGELFF.